This TCR beta chain was obtained from a study of blood T cell repertoires in COVID-19. Sequenced by immunoSEQ multiplex PCR; TCRdb stores in-frame clones only, minus some. The sample includes some 45,000 clones, approximately 91% of them seen just once. Germline CDR1 reads SNHLY; CDR2 reads FYNNEI. Trimming stripped 3 bases from V and 4 bases from J, with 12 bases between. CDR3 size: 14 residues. This sequence joins TRBV2 and TRBJ1-2, with D uncertain. Sequenced input: peripheral blood. The clonotype comes from a human donor in a cohort sampled during active COVID-19. CDR3 protein: CASSDVGESYGYTF. The CDR3 DNA reads TGTGCCAGCAGTGATGTCGGAGAGTCCTATGGCTACACCTTC.